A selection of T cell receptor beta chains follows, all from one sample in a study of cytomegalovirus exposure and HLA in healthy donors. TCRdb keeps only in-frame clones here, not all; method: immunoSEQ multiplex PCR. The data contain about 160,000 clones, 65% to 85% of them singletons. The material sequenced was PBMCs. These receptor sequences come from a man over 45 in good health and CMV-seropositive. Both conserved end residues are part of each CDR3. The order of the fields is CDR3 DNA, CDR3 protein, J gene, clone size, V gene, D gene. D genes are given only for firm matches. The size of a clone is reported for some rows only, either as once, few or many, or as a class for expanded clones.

TGTGCCAGCAGCTTCGGACTAGCAGGGAATGAGCAGTTCTTC	CASSFGLAGNEQFF	TRBJ2-1	-	TRBV11-3	TRBD2
TGTGCCAGCAGCAAAACAAGGGGCCAACGGCAGCCCCAGCATTTT	CASSKTRGQRQPQHF	TRBJ1-5	-	TRBV28	-
TGTGCCAGCAGCGTACGGGCGGGGGTCAGATACAATGAGCAGTTCTTC	CASSVRAGVRYNEQFF	TRBJ2-1	once	TRBV9	TRBD2
TGTGCCAGCAGTGAAGCCCAGACAGGGAATTCACCCCTCCACTTT	CASSEAQTGNSPLHF	TRBJ1-6	few	TRBV6-1	TRBD1
TGTGCCTGGAGGGTTAGTGAGACCCAGTACTTC	CAWRVSETQYF	TRBJ2-5	-	TRBV30	-
TGCGCCAGCAGCGACCCCAGGGCACCGAACACTGAAGCTTTCTTT	CASSDPRAPNTEAFF	TRBJ1-1	once	TRBV5-1	-
TGTGCCAGCGGGACGGGGACAGGGATCTACGAGCAGTACTTC	CASGTGTGIYEQYF	TRBJ2-7	few	TRBV6-5	TRBD1
TGTGCCAGCAGCTCGTCGGGCGGGGCACCTAATGAAAAACTGTTTTTT	CASSSSGGAPNEKLFF	TRBJ1-4	once	TRBV5-4	-
TGTGCCAGCAGTTACTCGACCAGCGCCTACGAGCAGTACTTC	CASSYSTSAYEQYF	TRBJ2-7	-	TRBV6-5	-
TGTGCCAGTAGTACCAGTCCCTCCACCGGGGAGCTGTTTTTT	CASSTSPSTGELFF	TRBJ2-2	-	TRBV19	-
TGTGCCAGTAGCCTAAGGGGGGGATCCACCGGGGAGCTGTTTTTT	CASSLRGGSTGELFF	TRBJ2-2	once	TRBV19	-
TGTGCCAGCAGCGACGGGACAAACTTCTACAATGAGCAGTTCTTC	CASSDGTNFYNEQFF	TRBJ2-1	-	TRBV7-8	-
TGTGCCAGCAGCCCCTCACCCCAGGGGATAACATATAATTCACCCCTCCACTTT	CASSPSPQGITYNSPLHF	TRBJ1-6	-	TRBV11-2	-
TGTGCCAGCTCACCACCGAAAAGGGACTCCACTGAAGCTTTCTTT	CASSPPKRDSTEAFF	TRBJ1-1	-	TRBV18	-
TGTGCCAGCAGTGACGTTGGCAATCAGCCCCAGCATTTT	CASSDVGNQPQHF	TRBJ1-5	-	TRBV6-1	-
TGTGCCAGCAGTGAAAGGGGTCAGGGCTACGAGCAGTACTTC	CASSERGQGYEQYF	TRBJ2-7	-	TRBV6-1	-